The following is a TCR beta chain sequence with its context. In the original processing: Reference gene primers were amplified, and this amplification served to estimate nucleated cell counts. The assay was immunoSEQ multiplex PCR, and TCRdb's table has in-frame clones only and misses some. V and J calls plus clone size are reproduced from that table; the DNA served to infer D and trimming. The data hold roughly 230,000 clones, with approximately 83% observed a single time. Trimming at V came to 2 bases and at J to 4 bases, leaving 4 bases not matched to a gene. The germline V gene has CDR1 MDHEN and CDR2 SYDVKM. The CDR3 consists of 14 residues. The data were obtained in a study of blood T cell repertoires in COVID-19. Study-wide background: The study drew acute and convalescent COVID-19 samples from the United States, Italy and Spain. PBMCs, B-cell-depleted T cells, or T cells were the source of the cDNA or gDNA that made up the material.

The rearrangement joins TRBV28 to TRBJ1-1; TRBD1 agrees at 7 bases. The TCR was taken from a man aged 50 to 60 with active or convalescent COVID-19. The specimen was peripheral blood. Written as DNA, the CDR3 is TGTGCCAGCAGTTTAAGGGGGCGCGGCACTGAAGCTTTCTTT. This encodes CASSLRGRGTEAFF. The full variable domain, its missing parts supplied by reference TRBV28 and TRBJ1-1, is DVKVTQSSRYLVKRTGEKVFLECVQDMDHENMFWYRQDPGLGLRLIYFSYDVKMKEKGDIPEGYSVSREKKERFSLILESASTNQTSMYLCASSLRGRGTEAFFGQGTRLTVV.